The present T cell receptor (beta chain) was sequenced within a study of PD-1 blockade in mismatch repair-deficient tumors. Germline lookup yields CDR1 MGHRA and CDR2 YSYEKL. V was shortened by 1 base and J by 3 bases, with 7 bases between the two germline ends. The CDR3 consists of 13 residues. Using immunoSEQ multiplex PCR, the repertoire was profiled, and TCRdb retains in-frame clones only, with some absent. The profile shows some 130,000 clones, 85% to 90% of them singletons. Sequences were derived from peripheral blood, sampled 72 weeks after starting pembrolizumab. This chain links TRBV4-1 with TRBJ2-7, with D uncertain. This clonotype was sampled from an adult with mismatch repair-deficient cancer. CDR3 DNA sequence: TGCGCCAGCAGCCAAGGAACTAACTACGAGCAGTACTTC. It is translated as CASSQGTNYEQYF.